This entry concerns a single TCR beta chain. The antigen it recognizes is unknown. One end of the junction varies from germline; a read error may be responsible. Starting from about 500 ng total RNA, TCRbeta-specific cDNA was produced by reverse transcription with a constant-region primer and ProtoScript II reverse transcriptase. The TCRbeta libraries were prepared through three rounds of nested multiplex PCR following a slightly modified ARM-PCR procedure. Each of the first two PCR rounds ran for approximately 10 cycles and used multiplex TRBV1-TRBV30 forward primers together with a Cbeta reverse primer. Sample barcodes and Illumina adapters were added in a final 25-cycle PCR using Deep VentR polymerase. Before sequencing, amplicons of 200-500 bp were purified from gel using a QIAquick gel extraction kit. TCRbeta amplicons were sequenced on an Illumina HiSeq 2500 with 250-bp paired-end reads. The original pipeline was this. To recover full CDR3 sequences, reads were quality-trimmed using Trimmomatic v0.33 and paired reads were then merged using FLASH v1.2.11. V, D and J germline segments were assigned to the rearranged TCRbeta sequences using MiGEC v1.2.1b. VDJtools v1.0.0 computed clonotype statistics and Shannon-Wiener diversity indices. Except for diversity analysis, only the 250 most abundant clonotypes of each sample were used in subsequent analyses to reduce sampling bias. TCRdb cleaned the public reads at Q25 with fastp, built clones with MiXCR and kept in-frame beta chains. Here each entry gathers all rows of one CDR3 protein and keeps the most common genes and DNA. TCRdb, rather than the study authors, made the V and J calls. The sample includes 45,000 or so distinct CDR3 sequences, with 73% observed a single time. About a fifth of the sample comes from the top ten.

This sample was taken from a study of tumor-infiltrating lymphocytes in primary liver carcinoma (dated by TCRdb to 2015 to 2018). Regarding the study in general: Of the five patients, three men and two women aged 30 to 69 years, four had hepatocellular carcinoma and one had combined HCC and intrahepatic cholangiocarcinoma. Tumors of the five patients were stage T1-T3 N0M0 with maximum diameters of roughly 4.2 to 10 cm. Samples yielded roughly 3.5 to 7.13 million productive TCRbeta reads; read depth did not differ significantly between tissue types. For each liver tumor, the study sampled five regions along with adjacent normal tissue and blood, and applied TCRbeta repertoire sequencing, expression microarrays and whole-exome sequencing. A total of 35 or so specimens from 5 patients went through TCRbeta repertoire sequencing, namely 25 tumor regions, 5 adjacent noncancerous liver tissues and 5 peripheral blood samples. The 20 to 30 tumor region samples were profiled with Agilent mRNA microarrays so that TCRbeta repertoire diversity could be related to the local molecular phenotype. Reproducibility between technical replicate repertoires was high, with correlation coefficients above 0.95 and mean shared-clone rates roughly 0.86.

What the work shows at the level of the full study, not this receptor alone: The top 250 clones made up a significantly larger repertoire fraction in tumors than in blood (p = 0.039). Bulk unsorted samples precluded comparing CD4+ and CD8+ T cell repertoires. Because sequencing covered only the TCR beta chain and unpaired alpha chains were not captured, true repertoire diversity is likely underestimated. Repertoire overlap was higher between tumor regions (mean approximately 36%) than tumor-adjacent (approximately 17%) or tumor-blood (about 15%) pairs, consistent with antigen-driven expansion. With just a few patients in the study, the authors point out that the findings should be validated in a larger study. Only roughly 7-24% of top clones appeared in all five regions of a tumor, which suggests that tumor-infiltrating T cells are spatially heterogeneous.

The cysteine opens and the phenylalanine closes a CDR3 of 15 amino acids. Solely the CDR3 DNA is kept, with 45 bases framed from the first base. CDR1 SEHNR and CDR2 FQNEAQ are derived from the germline V gene (reference sequence). Without any cell sorting, total RNA and DNA were co-extracted from about 20-30 mg of bulk tissue using the AllPrep DNA/RNA mini kit. Between late 2015 and early 2016, five patients in China with histopathologically diagnosed primary liver carcinoma had surgical resection. At the time of sampling, the patients were treatment-naive and had chronic HBV infection. Each tumor was sampled at five spatially separated regions: the superior, inferior, left-lateral and right-lateral poles and the tumor centre. Histological examination found more than 80% viable tumor cells in every tumor sample. Pieces of fresh tumor and adjacent tissue were cut in half, with one half kept in RNAlater at -80 degrees C and the other half sent for histology.

Sequencing was done on a sample of liver tumor tissue from sampling region 2. Interpreted using the paper, the cell subset or site label stands for: tumor region T2, inferior pole. This sequence originates from a man between 40 and 49 years old with primary liver carcinoma and hepatitis B virus infection. The sequence links TRBV7-9 to TRBJ1-1; matching of 5 bases hints at TRBD1 as the D gene. The CDR3 reads CDSSLVGRQNTEAFF. The nucleotide sequence reads TGTGACAGCAGCTTAGTGGGACGGCAGAACACTGAAGCTTTCTTT. When the CDR3 is completed using the reference TRBV7-9 and TRBJ1-1 genes on either side, the full variable domain is DTGVSQNPRHKITKRGQNVTFRCDPISEHNRLYWYRQTLGQGPEFLTYFQNEAQLEKSRLLSDRFSAERPKGSFSTLEIQRTEQGDSAMYLCDSSLVGRQNTEAFFGQGTRLTVV.